This T cell receptor beta chain originates from a study of T cells in Graves' hyperthyroidism and ophthalmopathy. Amplified regions were TCR beta CDR3 sequences from RNA transcripts. RT-PCR in the first round (using the HTBI primer set) targeted the TCR CDR3. MiXCR was run by TCRdb on the multiplex PCR reads, yielding one entry per CDR3 protein. There are 500,000 or so distinct CDR3 sequences in the sample; roughly 15% occur only once, and around 28% lies in the top ten. Pregnant or lactating patients were excluded, as were those with uncontrolled infection or other autoimmune disease. An approximately 10 ml volume of fresh peripheral blood provided the PBMCs. The sequence derives from a woman in her thirties with Graves' ophthalmopathy. Input material: blood.

CDR3 in amino acids: CASRERGDYEQYF. The CDR3 nucleotides read TGTGCCAGTAGAGAGAGGGGGGATTACGAGCAGTACTTC. This rearrangement joins TRBV19 to TRBJ2-7, with D perhaps TRBD1 or TRBD2 (6 bases each). The CDR3 loop spans 13 amino acids. The ends were cut back, 6 bases at V and 4 bases at J, with 13 bases in the middle. Per the germline V gene, CDR1 is LNHDA and CDR2 is SQIVND (reference sequence).